This TCR beta chain is from a study of blood T cells in healthy people across ages. Sample-barcoded 5' priming and a J-beta primer mix drove a second PCR of 7 to 11 cycles. Each CDR3 protein is one row after TCRdb ran MiXCR on the 5' RACE reads. The sample gives about 500,000 distinct CDR3 sequences, less than 25% of which show up once; roughly 9% is in the top ten. This clonotype showed up many times. Its antigen is still unknown. The V end was cut by 0 bases, the J end by 5 bases, with 7 bases between. The V gene's germline CDR1 is SEHNR and CDR2 FQNEAQ (reference sequence). The CDR3 contains 13 residues. The study, taken as a whole, reports: Age showed a roughly linear inverse relationship with TCR beta diversity per million T cells.

These data also formed part of another study, on T cells of mothers and their children. Per that study: Donors comprised a few healthy Caucasian mothers plus their six children.

The sequencing sample was made of blood. V is TRBV7-9 and J is TRBJ2-5, with D perhaps assigned TRBD1 or TRBD2 (5 bases each). The TCR comes from a boy between 10 and 17 years old in good health. The CDR3: CASSLAGDETQYF. As DNA, the CDR3 is TGTGCCAGCAGCTTAGCCGGGGACGAGACCCAGTACTTC. The full variable domain, with the rest looked up from reference TRBV7-9 and TRBJ2-5, is DTGVSQNPRHKITKRGQNVTFRCDPISEHNRLYWYRQTLGQGPEFLTYFQNEAQLEKSRLLSDRFSAERPKGSFSTLEIQRTEQGDSAMYLCASSLAGDETQYFGPGTRLLVL.